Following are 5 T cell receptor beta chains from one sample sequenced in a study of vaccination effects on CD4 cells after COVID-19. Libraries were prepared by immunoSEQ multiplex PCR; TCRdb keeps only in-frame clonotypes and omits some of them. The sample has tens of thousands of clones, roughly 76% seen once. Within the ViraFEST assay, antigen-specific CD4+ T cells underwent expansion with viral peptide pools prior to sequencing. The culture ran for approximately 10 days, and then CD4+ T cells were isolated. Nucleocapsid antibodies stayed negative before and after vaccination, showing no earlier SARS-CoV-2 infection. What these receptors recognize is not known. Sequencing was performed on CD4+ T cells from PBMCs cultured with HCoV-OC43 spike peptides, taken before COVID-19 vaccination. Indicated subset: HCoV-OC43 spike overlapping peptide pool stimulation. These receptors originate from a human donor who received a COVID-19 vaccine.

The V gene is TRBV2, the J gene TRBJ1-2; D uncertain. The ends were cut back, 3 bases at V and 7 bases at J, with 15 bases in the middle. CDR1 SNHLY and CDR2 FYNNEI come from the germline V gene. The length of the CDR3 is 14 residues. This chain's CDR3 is CASSDRRLMGGYTF. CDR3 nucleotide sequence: TGTGCCAGCAGTGACAGGCGGCTTATGGGTGGCTACACCTTC.

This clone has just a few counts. CDR3 bases: TGTGCCACCAGCCAGGGGGGTTTCTATGGCTACACCTTC. Translating gives CATSQGGFYGYTF. The gene calls are TRBV15 and TRBJ1-2, with 7 nucleotides matching TRBD1. V lost 5 bases to trimming and J lost 4 bases; unmatched junction nucleotides: 4. From germline, CDR1 is LNHNV and CDR2 YYDKDF (reference sequence). The CDR3 length is 13 residues.

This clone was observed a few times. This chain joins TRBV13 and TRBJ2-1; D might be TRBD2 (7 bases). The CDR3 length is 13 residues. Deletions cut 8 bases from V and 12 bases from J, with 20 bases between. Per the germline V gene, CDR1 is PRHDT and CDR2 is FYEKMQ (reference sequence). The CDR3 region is CASGLGGATGQFF. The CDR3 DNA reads TGTGCCAGCGGATTAGGGGGGGCTACCGGGCAGTTCTTC.

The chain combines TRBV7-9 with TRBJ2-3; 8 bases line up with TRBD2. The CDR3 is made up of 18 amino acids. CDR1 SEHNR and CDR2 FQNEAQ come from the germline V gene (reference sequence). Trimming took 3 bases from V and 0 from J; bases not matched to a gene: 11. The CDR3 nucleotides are TGTGCCAGCAGCTTGGCTCTGGTGAGCGGGGGAAGCACAGATACGCAGTATTTT. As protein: CASSLALVSGGSTDTQYF.

The CDR3 nucleotides read TGTGCCAGCAGGCGGACAGTCCTTAACACAGATACGCAGTATTTT. Translating gives CASRRTVLNTDTQYF. The rearrangement uses TRBV27 and TRBJ2-3, with a weak D call TRBD1 (6 bases). The CDR3 contains 15 residues. V was shortened by 6 bases and J by 2 bases, with 15 bases between the two germline ends. The V gene's germline CDR1 is MNHEY and CDR2 SMNVEV (reference sequence).